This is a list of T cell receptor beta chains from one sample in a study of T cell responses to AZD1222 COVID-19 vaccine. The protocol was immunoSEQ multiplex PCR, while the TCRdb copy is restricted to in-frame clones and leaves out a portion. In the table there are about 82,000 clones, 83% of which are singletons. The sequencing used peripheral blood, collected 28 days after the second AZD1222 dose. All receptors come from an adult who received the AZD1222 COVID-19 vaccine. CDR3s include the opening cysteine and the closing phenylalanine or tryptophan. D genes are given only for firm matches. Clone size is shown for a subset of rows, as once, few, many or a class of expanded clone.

CASSTNPVFTDTQYF,TGTGCCAGCAGCACAAACCCGGTCTTCACAGATACGCAGTATTTT,NA,TRBV3-1/TRBV3-2,once,TRBJ2-3
CASSVLGTGASTDTQYF,TGTGCCAGCAGCGTACTGGGAACAGGGGCGAGCACAGATACGCAGTATTTT,TRBD1,TRBV9,NA,TRBJ2-3
CASRRQQINYGYTF,TGTGCCAGTAGGAGACAGCAGATAAACTATGGCTACACCTTC,NA,TRBV19,NA,TRBJ1-2
CASSRQDGTYEQYF,TGTGCCAGTAGTCGGCAGGACGGAACCTACGAGCAGTACTTC,NA,TRBV19,NA,TRBJ2-7
CASSEGNRNSNQPQHF,TGTGCCAGCAGTGAAGGAAACAGAAATAGCAATCAGCCCCAGCATTTT,NA,TRBV6-1,few,TRBJ1-5
CASSLVRDPSTDTQYF,TGTGCCAGCAGCTTGGTTAGGGACCCTAGCACAGATACGCAGTATTTT,NA,TRBV7-9,NA,TRBJ2-3
CASSFRQGGETQYF,TGTGCCAGCAGTTTCCGACAGGGGGGGGAGACCCAGTACTTC,TRBD1,TRBV28,NA,TRBJ2-5
CASSLRDRGYNEQFF,TGTGCCAGCAGCTTGAGGGACAGGGGATACAATGAGCAGTTCTTC,TRBD1,TRBV7-2,NA,TRBJ2-1
CASSRYGPSGNTIYF,TGTGCCAGCAGCCGGTACGGACCCTCTGGAAACACCATATATTTT,NA,TRBV27,NA,TRBJ1-3
CASSSSRLANEKLFF,TGTGCCAGCAGTTCCAGTAGACTTGCTAATGAAAAACTGTTTTTT,NA,TRBV6-5,NA,TRBJ1-4
CASSLGAAPQLFF,TGTGCCAGCAGCTTAGGGGCGGCGCCCCAACTGTTTTTT,NA,TRBV7-2,NA,TRBJ1-4
CASSPRGNTGELFF,TGTGCCAGCTCACCGCGGGGGAACACCGGGGAGCTGTTTTTT,NA,TRBV18,NA,TRBJ2-2
CASSSLPDGSGNTIYF,TGTGCCAGCAGCTCCCTACCCGACGGCTCTGGAAACACCATATATTTT,NA,TRBV5-6,few,TRBJ1-3
CASSYFGTPSNQPQHF,TGTGCCAGCAGTTACTTCGGGACGCCTAGCAATCAGCCCCAGCATTTT,NA,TRBV6-2/TRBV6-3,NA,TRBJ1-5
CASNPGINTGELFF,TGTGCCAGCAACCCCGGGATAAACACCGGGGAGCTGTTTTTT,NA,TRBV2,NA,TRBJ2-2
CASSLWDRGSEKLFF,TGTGCCAGCAGCCTCTGGGACAGGGGGAGCGAAAAACTGTTTTTT,TRBD1,TRBV14,many,TRBJ1-4